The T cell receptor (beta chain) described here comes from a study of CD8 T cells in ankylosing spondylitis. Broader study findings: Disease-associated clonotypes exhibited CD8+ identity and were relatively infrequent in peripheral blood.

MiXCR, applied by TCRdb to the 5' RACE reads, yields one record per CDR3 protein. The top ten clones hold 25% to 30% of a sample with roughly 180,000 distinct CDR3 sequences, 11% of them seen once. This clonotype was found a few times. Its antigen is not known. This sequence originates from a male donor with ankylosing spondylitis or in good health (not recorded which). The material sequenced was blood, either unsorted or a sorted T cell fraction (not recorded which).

The CDR3, as DNA: TGTGCCAGCAGTGAGAGGAGCCCCGCTCAGCCCGCCTACAATGAGCAGTTCTTC. It codes for CASSERSPAQPAYNEQFF. The rearrangement links TRBV2 to TRBJ2-1, with unresolved D. There are 18 residues in the CDR3. Per germline, CDR1 SNHLY and CDR2 FYNNEI. Deletions cut 3 bases from V and 2 bases from J, with 20 bases between.